What follows is one T cell receptor (beta chain) and its context. Its target is unknown. In germline, CDR1 is MDHEN, CDR2 SYDVKM. The CDR3 extends over 14 amino acids. The junction had 5 bases not matched to a gene; V was cut back by 2 bases and J by 6 bases. The protocol was immunoSEQ multiplex PCR, while the TCRdb copy is restricted to in-frame clones and leaves out a portion. The sample yields about 710,000 clones, more than 70% seen once. Recent acute infections and vaccinations were absent in the healthy HIV-negative adult donors. All of the donors resided in Nashville, Tennessee, and each was a Caucasian adult. The data originate from a study of shared clonotypes between healthy human individuals. Study results and limitations: Estimated richness values were generally larger in naive subsets than in memory subsets. Tissue TCR repertoires likely differ from these blood-only repertoires.

The genes are TRBV28 and TRBJ2-7, with 9 nucleotides matching TRBD2. The sequence came from a woman in her twenties or thirties in good health. The sequenced sample was memory CD4+ T cells sorted from blood. Subset specified: CD45RA-negative fraction. This chain's CDR3 is CASSLKAGGTEQYF. In nucleotides, the CDR3 is TGTGCCAGCAGTTTAAAAGCGGGAGGTACCGAGCAGTACTTC.